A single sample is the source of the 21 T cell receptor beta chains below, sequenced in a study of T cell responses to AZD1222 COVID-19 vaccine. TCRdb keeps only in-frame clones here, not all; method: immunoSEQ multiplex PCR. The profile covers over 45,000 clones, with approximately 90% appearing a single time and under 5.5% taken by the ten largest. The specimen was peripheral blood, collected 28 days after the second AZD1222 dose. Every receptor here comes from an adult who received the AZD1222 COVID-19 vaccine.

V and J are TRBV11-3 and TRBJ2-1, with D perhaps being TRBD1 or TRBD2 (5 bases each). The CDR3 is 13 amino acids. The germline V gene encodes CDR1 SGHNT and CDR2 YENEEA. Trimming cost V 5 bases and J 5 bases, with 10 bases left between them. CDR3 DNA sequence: TGTGCCAGCAGCCGGGACGGGGACAATGAGCAGTTCTTC. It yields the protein CASSRDGDNEQFF.

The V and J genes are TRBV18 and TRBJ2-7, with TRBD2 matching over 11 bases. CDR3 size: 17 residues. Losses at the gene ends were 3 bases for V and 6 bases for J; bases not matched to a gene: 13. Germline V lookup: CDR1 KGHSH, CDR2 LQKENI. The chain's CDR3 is CASSPRTSGTSGAEQYF. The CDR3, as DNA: TGTGCCAGCTCACCCCGGACCTCGGGGACTAGCGGTGCCGAGCAGTACTTC.

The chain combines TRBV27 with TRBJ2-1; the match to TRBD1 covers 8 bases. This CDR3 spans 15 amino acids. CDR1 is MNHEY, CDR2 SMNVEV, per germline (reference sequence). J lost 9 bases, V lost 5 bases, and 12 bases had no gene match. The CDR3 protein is CASSPTQGAAGEQFF. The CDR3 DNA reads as TGTGCCAGCAGTCCGACCCAGGGGGCGGCAGGTGAGCAGTTCTTC.

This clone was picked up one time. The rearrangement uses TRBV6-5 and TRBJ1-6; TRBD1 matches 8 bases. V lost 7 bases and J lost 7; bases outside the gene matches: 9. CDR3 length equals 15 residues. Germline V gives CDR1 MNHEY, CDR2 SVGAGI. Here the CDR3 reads CASMPKDRANSPLHF. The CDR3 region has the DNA TGTGCCAGCATGCCCAAGGACAGGGCAAATTCACCCCTCCACTTT.

The DNA of the CDR3 is TGCGCCAGCAGCTTAATAAGCACAGATACGCAGTATTTT. Translating gives CASSLISTDTQYF. The J gene is TRBJ2-3, the V gene TRBV5-1; D uncertain. V was shortened by 2 bases and J by 0 bases, with 4 bases between the two germline ends. CDR1 and CDR2 from the germline V gene are SGHRS and YFSETQ. The CDR3 totals 13 residues.

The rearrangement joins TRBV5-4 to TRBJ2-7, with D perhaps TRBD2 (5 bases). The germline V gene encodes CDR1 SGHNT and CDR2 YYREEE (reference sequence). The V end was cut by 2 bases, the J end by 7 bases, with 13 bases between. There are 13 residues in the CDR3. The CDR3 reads CASSFVPEAEQYF. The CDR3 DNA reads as TGTGCCAGCAGCTTCGTCCCGGAGGCGGAGCAGTACTTC.

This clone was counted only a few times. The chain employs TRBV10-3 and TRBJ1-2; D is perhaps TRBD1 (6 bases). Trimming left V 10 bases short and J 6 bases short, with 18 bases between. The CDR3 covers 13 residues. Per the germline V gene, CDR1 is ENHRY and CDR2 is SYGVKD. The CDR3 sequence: CATAGGLKDGYTF. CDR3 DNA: TGTGCCACCGCCGGGGGGCTCAAGGATGGCTACACCTTC.

CDR3 sequence reads: CASSWDRMTGELFF. CDR3 nucleotides: TGTGCCAGCAGTTGGGACAGGATGACCGGGGAGCTGTTTTTT. V and J are TRBV2 and TRBJ2-2; TRBD1 matches at 8 bases. Unmatched junction bases numbered 4, after V lost 5 bases and J lost 5 bases. Germline V gene data show CDR1 as SNHLY and CDR2 as FYNNEI. CDR3 length: 14 amino acids.

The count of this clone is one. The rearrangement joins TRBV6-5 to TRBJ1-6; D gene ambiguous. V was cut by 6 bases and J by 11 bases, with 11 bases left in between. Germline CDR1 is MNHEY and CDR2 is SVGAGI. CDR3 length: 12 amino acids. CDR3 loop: CASSRSGPPLHF. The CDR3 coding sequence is TGTGCCAGCAGCCGATCCGGTCCACCCCTCCACTTT.

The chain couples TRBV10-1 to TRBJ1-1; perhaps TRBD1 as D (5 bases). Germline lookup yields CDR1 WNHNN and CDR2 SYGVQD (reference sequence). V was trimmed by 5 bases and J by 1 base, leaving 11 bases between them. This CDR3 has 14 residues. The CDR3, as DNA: TGCGCCAGCAGTCGCGGGACGTCGAACACTGAAGCTTTCTTT. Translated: CASSRGTSNTEAFF.

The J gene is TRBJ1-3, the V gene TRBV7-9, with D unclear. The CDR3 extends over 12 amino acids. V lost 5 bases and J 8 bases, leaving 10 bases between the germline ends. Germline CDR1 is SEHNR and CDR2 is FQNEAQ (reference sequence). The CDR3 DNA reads TGTGCCAGCAGCCCGGTAGTGGACACCATATATTTT. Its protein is CASSPVVDTIYF.

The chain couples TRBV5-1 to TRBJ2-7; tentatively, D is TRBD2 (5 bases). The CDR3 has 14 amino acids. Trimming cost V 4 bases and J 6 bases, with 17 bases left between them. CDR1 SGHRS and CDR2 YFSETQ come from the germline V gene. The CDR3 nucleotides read TGCGCCAGCAGCGTCACGGGATGGGATGGCGAGCAGTACTTC. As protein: CASSVTGWDGEQYF.

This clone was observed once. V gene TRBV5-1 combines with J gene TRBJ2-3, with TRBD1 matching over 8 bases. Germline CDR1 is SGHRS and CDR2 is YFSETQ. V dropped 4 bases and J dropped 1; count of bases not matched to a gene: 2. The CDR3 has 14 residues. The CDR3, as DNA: TGCGCCAGCAGCGTGGACAGGGGCACAGATACGCAGTATTTT. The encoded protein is CASSVDRGTDTQYF.

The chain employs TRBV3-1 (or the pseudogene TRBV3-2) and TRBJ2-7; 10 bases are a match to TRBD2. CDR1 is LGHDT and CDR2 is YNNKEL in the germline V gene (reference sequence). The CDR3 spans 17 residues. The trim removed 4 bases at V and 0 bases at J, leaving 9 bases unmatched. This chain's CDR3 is CASSLGGLAEHSYEQYF. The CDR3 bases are TGTGCCAGCAGCCTCGGCGGACTAGCGGAACACTCCTACGAGCAGTACTTC.

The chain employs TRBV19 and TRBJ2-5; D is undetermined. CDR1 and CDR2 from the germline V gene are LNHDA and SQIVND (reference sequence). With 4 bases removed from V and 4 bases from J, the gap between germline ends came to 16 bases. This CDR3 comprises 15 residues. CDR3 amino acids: CASSTSLGAPETQYF. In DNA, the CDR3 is TGTGCCAGTAGTACATCCTTAGGAGCCCCAGAGACCCAGTACTTC. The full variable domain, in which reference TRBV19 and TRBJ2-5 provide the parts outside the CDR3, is DGGITQSPKYLFRKEGQNVTLSCEQNLNHDAMYWYRQDPGQGLRLIYYSQIVNDFQKGDIAEGYSVSREKKESFPLTVTSAQKNPTAFYLCASSTSLGAPETQYFGPGTRLLVL.

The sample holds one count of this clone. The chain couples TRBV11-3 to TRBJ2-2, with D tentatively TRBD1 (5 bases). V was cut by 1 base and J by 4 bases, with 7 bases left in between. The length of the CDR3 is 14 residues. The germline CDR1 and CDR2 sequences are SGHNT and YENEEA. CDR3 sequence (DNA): TGTGCCAGCAGCTTAGGAAGGGGCACCGGGGAGCTGTTTTTT. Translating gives CASSLGRGTGELFF. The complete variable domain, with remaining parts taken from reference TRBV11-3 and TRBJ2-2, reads EAGVVQSPRYKIIEKKQPVAFWCNPISGHNTLYWYLQNLGQGPELLIRYENEEAVDDSQLPKDRFSAERLKGVDSTLKIQPAELGDSAVYLCASSLGRGTGELFFGEGSRLTVL.

This chain's CDR3 is CASSVTGIRAFF. The DNA of the CDR3 is TGTGCCAGCAGTGTCACCGGTATCCGAGCTTTCTTT. V is TRBV28 and J is TRBJ1-1; no firm D call. V was pared by 5 bases and J by 10 bases, with 14 bases between. CDR3 length equals 12 residues. Germline V CDR1 and CDR2: MDHEN, SYDVKM. Together with reference TRBV28 and TRBJ1-1, the CDR3 gives the full variable domain: DVKVTQSSRYLVKRTGEKVFLECVQDMDHENMFWYRQDPGLGLRLIYFSYDVKMKEKGDIPEGYSVSREKKERFSLILESASTNQTSMYLCASSVTGIRAFFGQGTRLTVV.

CDR3 loop: CASSSGGPPYNSPLHF. Here the CDR3 DNA reads TGTGCCAGCAGTTCGGGGGGCCCCCCCTATAATTCACCCCTCCACTTT. The rearrangement uses TRBV13 and TRBJ1-6; D possibly corresponds to TRBD1 (6 bases). Per the germline V gene, CDR1 is PRHDT and CDR2 is FYEKMQ (reference sequence). Trimming pared 6 bases from V and 2 bases from J, leaving 14 bases between. The CDR3 runs to 16 residues.

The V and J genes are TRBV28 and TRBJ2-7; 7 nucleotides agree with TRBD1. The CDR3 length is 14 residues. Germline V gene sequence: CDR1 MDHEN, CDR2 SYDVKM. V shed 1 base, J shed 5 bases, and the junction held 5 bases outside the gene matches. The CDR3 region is CASSLFGQAHEQYF. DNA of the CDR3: TGTGCCAGCAGTTTATTCGGACAGGCCCACGAGCAGTACTTC.

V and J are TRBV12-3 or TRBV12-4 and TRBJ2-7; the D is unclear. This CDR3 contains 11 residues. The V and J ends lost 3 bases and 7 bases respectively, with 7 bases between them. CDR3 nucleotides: TGTGCCAGCAGTTTGCAGGAAGAGCAGTACTTC. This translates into CASSLQEEQYF.

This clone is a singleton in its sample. The CDR3 bases are TGTGCCAGCAGCTTAGATTCGGCAGGACTAAACACTGAAGCTTTCTTT. It is translated as CASSLDSAGLNTEAFF. The J gene is TRBJ1-1, the V gene TRBV7-2; D not certain. CDR1 is SGHTA and CDR2 is FQGNSA in the germline V gene. Trimming removed 1 base from V and 2 bases from J, with 14 bases in between. The length of the CDR3 is 16 residues.